These T cell receptor beta chains were read from a single sample in a study of blood T cell repertoires in COVID-19. The assay was immunoSEQ multiplex PCR, and TCRdb's table has in-frame clones only and misses some. The profile shows fewer than 400,000 clones, approximately 90% of them singletons. Specimen: PBMCs or T cells enriched from blood (not recorded which). These receptors were taken from a woman in her forties or fifties who had recovered from COVID-19. Each CDR3 is given with its conserved first and last residue.

TRBV27	TRBJ1-2	12	CASSLEGGGYTF
TRBV4-3	TRBJ1-2	14	CASSQDWAGYGYTF
TRBV9	TRBJ1-2	15	CASSTGQGFNYGYTF
TRBV28	TRBJ1-5	15	CASSLLWRRNQPQHF
TRBV4-1	TRBJ1-2	14	CASSQPDRTYGYTF
TRBV20-1	TRBJ1-5	14	CSASIGTESQPQHF
TRBV24-1	TRBJ2-2	18	CATSDYPGQGVGTGELFF
TRBV4-2	TRBJ2-7	14	CASSQPGGIYEQYF
TRBV2	TRBJ1-2	13	CASSGQGNYGYTF
TRBV9	TRBJ2-1	17	CASSVGLAGTTYNEQFF
TRBV5-6	TRBJ1-2	14	CASSSTGGGYGYTF
TRBV4-1	TRBJ1-6	17	CASSQSALAAGGSPLHF
TRBV2	TRBJ2-7	17	CASSEFGSSGALYEQYF